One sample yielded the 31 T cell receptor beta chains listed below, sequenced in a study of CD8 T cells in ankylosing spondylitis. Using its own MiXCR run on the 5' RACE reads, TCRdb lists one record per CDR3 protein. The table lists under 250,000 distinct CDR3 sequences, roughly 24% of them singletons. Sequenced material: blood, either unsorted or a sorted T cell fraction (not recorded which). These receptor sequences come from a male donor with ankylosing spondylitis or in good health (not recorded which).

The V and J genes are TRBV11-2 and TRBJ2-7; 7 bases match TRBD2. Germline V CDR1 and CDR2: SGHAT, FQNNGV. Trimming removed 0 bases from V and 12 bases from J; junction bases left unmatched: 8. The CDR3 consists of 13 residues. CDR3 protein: CASSLDPGGSAYF. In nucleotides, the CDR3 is TGTGCCAGCAGCTTAGATCCGGGCGGGAGTGCGTACTTC. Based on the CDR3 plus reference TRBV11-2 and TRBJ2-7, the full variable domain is EAGVAQSPRYKIIEKRQSVAFWCNPISGHATLYWYQQILGQGPKLLIQFQNNGVVDDSQLPKDRFSAERLKGVDSTLKIQPAKLEDSAVYLCASSLDPGGSAYFGPGTRLTVT.

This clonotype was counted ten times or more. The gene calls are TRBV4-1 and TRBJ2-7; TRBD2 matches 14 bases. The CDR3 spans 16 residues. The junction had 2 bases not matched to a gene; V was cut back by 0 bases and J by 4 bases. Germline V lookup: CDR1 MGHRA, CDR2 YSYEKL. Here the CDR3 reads CASSQETSGRVYEQYF. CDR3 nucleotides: TGCGCCAGCAGCCAAGAGACTAGCGGGAGGGTTTACGAGCAGTACTTC.

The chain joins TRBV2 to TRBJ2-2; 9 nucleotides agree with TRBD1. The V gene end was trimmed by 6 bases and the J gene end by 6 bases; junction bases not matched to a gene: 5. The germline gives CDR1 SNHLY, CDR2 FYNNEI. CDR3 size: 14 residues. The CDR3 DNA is TGTGCCAGCAGGACAGGGGGGTGGGCCGGGGAGCTGTTTTTT. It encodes CASRTGGWAGELFF.

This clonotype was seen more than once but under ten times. The CDR3 coding sequence is TGTGCCAGCAGTGAATATGTTCGACAGGGGGCCGGGGAGACCCAGTACTTC. Protein: CASSEYVRQGAGETQYF. The J gene is TRBJ2-5, the V gene TRBV25-1; 10 nucleotides match TRBD1. Germline V gene sequence: CDR1 MGHDK, CDR2 SYGVNS. The CDR3 is 17 residues long. V shed 0 bases and J 5 bases; nucleotides not matched to a gene: 9.

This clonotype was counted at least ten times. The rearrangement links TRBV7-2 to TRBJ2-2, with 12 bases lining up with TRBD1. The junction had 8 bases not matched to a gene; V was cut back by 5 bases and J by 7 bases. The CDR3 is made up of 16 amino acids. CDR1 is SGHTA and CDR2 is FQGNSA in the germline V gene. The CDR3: CASSKPGQGAVGELFF. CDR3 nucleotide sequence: TGTGCCAGCAGCAAACCGGGACAGGGGGCGGTCGGGGAGCTGTTTTTT. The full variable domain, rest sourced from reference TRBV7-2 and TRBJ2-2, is GAGVSQSPSNKVTEKGKDVELRCDPISGHTALYWYRQSLGQGLEFLIYFQGNSAPDKSGLPSDRFSAERTGGSVSTLTIQRTQQEDSAVYLCASSKPGQGAVGELFFGEGSRLTVL.

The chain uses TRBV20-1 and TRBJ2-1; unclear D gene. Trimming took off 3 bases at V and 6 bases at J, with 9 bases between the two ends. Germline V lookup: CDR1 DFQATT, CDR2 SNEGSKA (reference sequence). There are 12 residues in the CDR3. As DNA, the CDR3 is TGCAGTGCTAGTTCTGGGCCCAATGAGCAGTTCTTC. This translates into CSASSGPNEQFF.

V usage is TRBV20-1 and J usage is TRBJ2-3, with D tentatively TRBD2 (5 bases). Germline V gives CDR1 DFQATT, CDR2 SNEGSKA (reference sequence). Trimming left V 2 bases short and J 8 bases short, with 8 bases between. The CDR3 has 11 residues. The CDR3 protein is CSARFGVTQYF. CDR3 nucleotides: TGCAGTGCTAGATTCGGGGTTACGCAGTATTTT.

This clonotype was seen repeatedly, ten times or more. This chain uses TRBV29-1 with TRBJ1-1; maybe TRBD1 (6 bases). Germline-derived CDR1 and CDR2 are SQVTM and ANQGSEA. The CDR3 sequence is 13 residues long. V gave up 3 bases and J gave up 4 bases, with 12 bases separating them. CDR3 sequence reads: CSVDPGAGTEAFF. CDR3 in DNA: TGCAGCGTTGATCCGGGGGCAGGCACTGAAGCTTTCTTT.

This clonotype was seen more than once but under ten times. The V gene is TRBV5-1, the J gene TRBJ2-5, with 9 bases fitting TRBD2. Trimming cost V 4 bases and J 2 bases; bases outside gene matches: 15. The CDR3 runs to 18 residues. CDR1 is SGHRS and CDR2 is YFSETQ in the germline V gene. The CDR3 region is CASSPTLTSGLMQETQYF. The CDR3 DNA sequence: TGCGCCAGCAGCCCTACCTTGACTAGCGGCCTAATGCAAGAGACCCAGTACTTC.

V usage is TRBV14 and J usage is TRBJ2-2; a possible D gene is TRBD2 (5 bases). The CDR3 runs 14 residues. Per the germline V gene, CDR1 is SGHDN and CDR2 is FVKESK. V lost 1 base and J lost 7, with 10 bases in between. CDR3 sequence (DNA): TGTGCCAGCAGCCAAGCGGGATATGGCGGGGAGCTGTTTTTT. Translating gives CASSQAGYGGELFF.

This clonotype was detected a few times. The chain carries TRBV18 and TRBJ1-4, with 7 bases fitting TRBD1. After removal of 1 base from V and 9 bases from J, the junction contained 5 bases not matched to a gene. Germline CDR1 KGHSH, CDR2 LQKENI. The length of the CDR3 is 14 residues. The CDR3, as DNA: TGTGCCAGCTCACCACGGGACAGCGAGCAAAAACTGTTTTTT. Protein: CASSPRDSEQKLFF.

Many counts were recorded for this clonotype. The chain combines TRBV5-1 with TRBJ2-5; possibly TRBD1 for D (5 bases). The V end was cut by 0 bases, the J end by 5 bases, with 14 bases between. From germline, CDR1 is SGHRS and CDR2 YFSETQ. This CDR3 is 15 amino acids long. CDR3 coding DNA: TGCGCCAGCAGCTTGGACGCGTCAGGGTACGAGACCCAGTACTTC. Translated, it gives CASSLDASGYETQYF.

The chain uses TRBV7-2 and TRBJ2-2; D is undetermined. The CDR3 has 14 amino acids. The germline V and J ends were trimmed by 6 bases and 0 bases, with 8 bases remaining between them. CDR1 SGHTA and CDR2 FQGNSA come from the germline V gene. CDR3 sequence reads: CASSSGPNTGELFF. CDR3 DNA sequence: TGTGCCAGCAGTTCTGGTCCGAACACCGGGGAGCTGTTTTTT.

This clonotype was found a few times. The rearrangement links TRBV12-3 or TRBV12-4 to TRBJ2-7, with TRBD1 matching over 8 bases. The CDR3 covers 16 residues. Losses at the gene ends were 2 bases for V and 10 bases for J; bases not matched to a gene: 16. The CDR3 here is CASSLLWGQVNANQYF. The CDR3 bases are TGTGCCAGCAGTTTACTATGGGGACAGGTCAATGCGAACCAGTACTTC.

The CDR3 sequence is CSALQPSRDRGTYEQYF. The CDR3 DNA follows: TGCAGTGCTCTTCAACCAAGCCGGGACAGGGGTACCTACGAGCAGTACTTC. The V and J genes are TRBV20-1 and TRBJ2-7; 10 positions agree with TRBD1. This CDR3 has 17 residues. J gave up 2 bases and V 5 bases, and 15 bases lay outside the gene matches. The germline V gene has CDR1 DFQATT and CDR2 SNEGSKA (reference sequence).

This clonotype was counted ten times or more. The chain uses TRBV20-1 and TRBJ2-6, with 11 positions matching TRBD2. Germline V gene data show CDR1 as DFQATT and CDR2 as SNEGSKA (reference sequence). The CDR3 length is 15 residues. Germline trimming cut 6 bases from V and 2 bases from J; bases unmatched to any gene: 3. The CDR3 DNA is TGCAGTGCAGGGACTAGCGGAGCTGGGGCCAACGTCCTGACTTTC. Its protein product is CSAGTSGAGANVLTF.

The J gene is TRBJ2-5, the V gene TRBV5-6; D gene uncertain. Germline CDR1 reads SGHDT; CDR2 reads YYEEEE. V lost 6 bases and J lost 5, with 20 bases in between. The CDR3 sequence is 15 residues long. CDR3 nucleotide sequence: TGTGCCAGCAACCAAATGGACCGGGCGGCGGAGACCCAGTACTTC. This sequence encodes CASNQMDRAAETQYF.

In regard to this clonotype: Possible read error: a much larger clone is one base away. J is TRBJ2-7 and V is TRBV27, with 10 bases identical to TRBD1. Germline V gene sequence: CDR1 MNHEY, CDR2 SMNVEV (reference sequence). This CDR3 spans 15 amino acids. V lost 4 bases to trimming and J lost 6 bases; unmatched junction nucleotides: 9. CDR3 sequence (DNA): TGTGCCAGCAGTTGGCTGGGACAGGGGTTGTGCGAGCAGTACTTC. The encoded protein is CASSWLGQGLCEQYF.

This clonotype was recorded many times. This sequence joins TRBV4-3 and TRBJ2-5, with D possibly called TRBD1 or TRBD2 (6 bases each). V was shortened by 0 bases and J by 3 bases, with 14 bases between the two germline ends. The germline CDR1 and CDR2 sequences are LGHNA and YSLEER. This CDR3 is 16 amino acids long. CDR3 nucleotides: TGCGCCAGCAGCCAAGATTCGGGGGCTAGGGAAGAGACCCAGTACTTC. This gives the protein CASSQDSGAREETQYF.

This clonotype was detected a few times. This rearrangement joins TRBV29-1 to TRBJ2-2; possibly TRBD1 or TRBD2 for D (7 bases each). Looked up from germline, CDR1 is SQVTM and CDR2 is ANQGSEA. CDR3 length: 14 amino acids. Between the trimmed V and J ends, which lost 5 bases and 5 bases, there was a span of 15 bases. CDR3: CSVLRQGGTGELFF. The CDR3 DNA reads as TGCAGCGTTCTCCGACAGGGAGGGACCGGGGAGCTGTTTTTT.

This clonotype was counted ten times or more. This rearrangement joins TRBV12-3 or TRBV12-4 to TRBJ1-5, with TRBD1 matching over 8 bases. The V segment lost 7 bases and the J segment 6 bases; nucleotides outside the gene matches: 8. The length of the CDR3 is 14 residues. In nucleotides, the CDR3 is TGTGCCAGCACCCAGGGGGCTTTGGGTCAGCCCCAGCATTTT. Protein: CASTQGALGQPQHF.

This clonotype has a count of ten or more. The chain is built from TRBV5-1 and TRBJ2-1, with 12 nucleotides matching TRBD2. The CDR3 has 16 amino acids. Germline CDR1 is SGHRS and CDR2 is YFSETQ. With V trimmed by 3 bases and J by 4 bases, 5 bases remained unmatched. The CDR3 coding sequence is TGCGCCAGCAGCTCCAGGACTAGCGGGATGTACAATGAGCAGTTCTTC. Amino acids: CASSSRTSGMYNEQFF.

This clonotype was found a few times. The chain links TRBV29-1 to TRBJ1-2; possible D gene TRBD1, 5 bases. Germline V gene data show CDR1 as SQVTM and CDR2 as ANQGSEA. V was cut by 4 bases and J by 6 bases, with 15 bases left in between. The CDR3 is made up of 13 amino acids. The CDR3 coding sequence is TGCAGCGTTGTCGGGACGGCCTGGGATGGCTACACCTTC. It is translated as CSVVGTAWDGYTF.

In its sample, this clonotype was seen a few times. CDR3 sequence: CASSQGLAIREQYF. CDR3 DNA: TGTGCCAGCAGCCAGGGACTAGCGATCCGCGAGCAGTACTTC. The V gene is TRBV7-2, the J gene TRBJ2-7, with 10 bases fitting TRBD2. V lost 5 bases and J lost 6; bases outside the gene matches: 7. Germline V lookup: CDR1 SGHTA, CDR2 FQGNSA. CDR3 size: 14 residues.

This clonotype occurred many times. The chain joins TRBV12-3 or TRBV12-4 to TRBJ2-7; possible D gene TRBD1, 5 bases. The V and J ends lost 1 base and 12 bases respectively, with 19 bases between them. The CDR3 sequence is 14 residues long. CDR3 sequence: CASSLELQQAMRYF. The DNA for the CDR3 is TGTGCCAGCAGTTTAGAACTCCAACAGGCTATGCGGTACTTC.

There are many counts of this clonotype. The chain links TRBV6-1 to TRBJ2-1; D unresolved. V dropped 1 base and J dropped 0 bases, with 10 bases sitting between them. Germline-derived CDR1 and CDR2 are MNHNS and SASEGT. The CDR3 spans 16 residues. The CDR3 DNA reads TGTGCCAGCAGTGAAGGGAAGTCTAGCTCCTACAATGAGCAGTTCTTC. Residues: CASSEGKSSSYNEQFF.

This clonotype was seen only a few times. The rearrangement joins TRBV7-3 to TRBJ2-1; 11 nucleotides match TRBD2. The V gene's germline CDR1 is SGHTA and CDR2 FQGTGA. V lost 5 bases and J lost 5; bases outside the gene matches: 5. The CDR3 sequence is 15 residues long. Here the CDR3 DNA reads TGTGCCAGCAGCAGGACTAGCGGGTCCCACAATGAGCAGTTCTTC. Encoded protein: CASSRTSGSHNEQFF. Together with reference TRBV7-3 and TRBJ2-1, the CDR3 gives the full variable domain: GAGVSQTPSNKVTEKGKYVELRCDPISGHTALYWYRQSLGQGPEFLIYFQGTGAADDSGLPNDRFFAVRPEGSVSTLKIQRTERGDSAVYLCASSRTSGSHNEQFFGPGTRLTVL.

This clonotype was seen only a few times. The CDR3 DNA reads TGCAGTGCTAGAGATAGGAGACAGGAGACCCAGTACTTC. Translation gives CSARDRRQETQYF. V and J are TRBV20-1 and TRBJ2-5, with D perhaps matching TRBD1 (5 bases). The germline CDR1 and CDR2 sequences are DFQATT and SNEGSKA (reference sequence). The germline V and J ends were trimmed by 0 bases and 5 bases, with 10 bases remaining between them. There are 13 residues in the CDR3.

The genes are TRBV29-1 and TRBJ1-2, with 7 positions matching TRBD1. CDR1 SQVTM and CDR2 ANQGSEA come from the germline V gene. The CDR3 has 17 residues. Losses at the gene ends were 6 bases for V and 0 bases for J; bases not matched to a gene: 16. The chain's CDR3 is CSVGPGTVTTSNYGYTF. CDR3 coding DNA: TGCAGCGTGGGGCCCGGGACAGTTACGACGTCTAACTATGGCTACACCTTC.

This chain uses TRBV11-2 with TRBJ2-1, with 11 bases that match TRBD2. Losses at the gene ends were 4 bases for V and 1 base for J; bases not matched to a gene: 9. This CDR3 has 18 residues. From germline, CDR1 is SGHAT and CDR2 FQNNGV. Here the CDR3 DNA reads TGTGCCAGCAGCTCTCGAACTAGCGGGAGTATTTCCTACAATGAGCAGTTCTTC. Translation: CASSSRTSGSISYNEQFF.

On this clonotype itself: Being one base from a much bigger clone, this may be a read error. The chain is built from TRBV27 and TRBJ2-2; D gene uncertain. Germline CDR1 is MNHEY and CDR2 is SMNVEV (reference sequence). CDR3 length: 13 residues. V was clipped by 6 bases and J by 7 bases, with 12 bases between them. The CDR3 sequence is CASSPFPLGELFF. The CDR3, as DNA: TGTGCCAGCAGCCCTTTCCCGCTCGGGGAGCTGTTTTTT.